The rows below give T cell receptor beta chains drawn from one sample of a study of T-cell reconstitution after alpha-beta-depleted transplantation in children. TCRdb passed the PCR reads through MiXCR, listing each CDR3 protein once. This table has hundreds of thousands of distinct CDR3 sequences, roughly 7.7% appearing once. This material consisted of PBMCs, mostly from graft donor cells, taken 180 days after TCRalphabeta/CD19-depleted stem cell transplant. The origin of the receptors is a male patient between 10 and 17 years old who had a stem cell transplant for acute lymphoblastic leukemia, so the T cells may come from the graft donor. CDR3s include the opening cysteine and the closing phenylalanine or tryptophan. A D gene is named only where the DNA matches it firmly. Some rows mark clone size as missing; the rest say once, few, many or name a class of expanded clone.

clone size	D gene	V gene	J gene	CDR3 DNA	CDR3 protein
many	TRBD2	TRBV20-1	TRBJ2-7	TGCAGTGCTAGAGATCTTCTAAGCGGGAGGGCCTACGAGCAGTACTTC	CSARDLLSGRAYEQYF
many	.	TRBV5-4	TRBJ2-3	TGTGCCAGCAGCGTGGCCGAGGTAGTGAGCACAGATACGCAGTATTTT	CASSVAEVVSTDTQYF
.	.	TRBV5-4	TRBJ2-5	TGTGCCAGCAGCTTGGTGGGCAGGCAAGAGACCCAGTACTTC	CASSLVGRQETQYF
many	.	TRBV5-1	TRBJ2-1	TGCGCCAGCAGCTTGTCGTCTCGGAATGAGCAGTTCTTC	CASSLSSRNEQFF
many	.	TRBV12-3/TRBV12-4	TRBJ2-4	TGTGCCAGCAGTTTAAGGGTAGCGGGACAGGCCAAAAACATTCAGTACTTC	CASSLRVAGQAKNIQYF
many	TRBD1	TRBV20-1	TRBJ1-5	TGCAGTGCTAGAGATGGGACAGGGATTCCCCAGCATTTT	CSARDGTGIPQHF
many	.	TRBV7-3	TRBJ1-1	TGTGCCAGCAGCTCGGGGACGGACACTGAAGCTTTCTTT	CASSSGTDTEAFF
many	.	TRBV27	TRBJ2-7	TGTGCCAGCAGTTGGAATCACGAGCAGTACTTC	CASSWNHEQYF
many	TRBD1	TRBV12-5	TRBJ2-3	TGTGCTAGTGGTTTGGGATCGAGACAGGGAAGGAAGGCAGATACGCAGTATTTT	CASGLGSRQGRKADTQYF
many	TRBD2	TRBV11-2	TRBJ2-3	TGTGCCAGCAGCTCCCGGACTAGCGGGAGTGGGAGCACAGATACGCAGTATTTT	CASSSRTSGSGSTDTQYF
many	.	TRBV18	TRBJ1-2	TGTGCCAGCTCACCACCAGCGGTCTATGGCTACACCTTC	CASSPPAVYGYTF
many	.	TRBV12-3/TRBV12-4	TRBJ1-5	TGTGCCAGCAGTTCTACAGGGAGCAATCAGCCCCAGCATTTT	CASSSTGSNQPQHF
many	.	TRBV25-1	TRBJ2-2	TGTGCCAGCAGTGAATCTGTGACAGGGAACACCGGGGAGCTGTTTTTT	CASSESVTGNTGELFF
many	.	TRBV5-5	TRBJ1-3	TGTGCCAGCAGCCCCGGGCCAGCTCCTGGAAACACCATATATTTT	CASSPGPAPGNTIYF
many	TRBD2	TRBV24-1	TRBJ2-1	TGTGCCACCGGACTAGCGGGAATTAATGAGCAGTTCTTC	CATGLAGINEQFF
many	TRBD1	TRBV11-2	TRBJ2-7	TGTGCCAGCAGCGCAGGACAGGGAGGCTCCTACGAGCAGTACTTC	CASSAGQGGSYEQYF
few	.	TRBV6-1	TRBJ2-1	TGTGCCAGCAGTATGGATAGCCCCAATGAGCAGTTCTTC	CASSMDSPNEQFF
many	.	TRBV6-1	TRBJ2-2	TGTGCCAGCAGACCCGGGACCACTTGGGAGCTGTTTTTT	CASRPGTTWELFF
many	.	TRBV5-6	TRBJ1-5	TGTGCCAGCAATAGCATGGAGGATCAGCCCCAGCATTTT	CASNSMEDQPQHF
few	.	TRBV9	TRBJ2-7	TGTGCCAGCAGCGTCCTAGGGGCGGGGGCGATCTACGAGCAGTACTTC	CASSVLGAGAIYEQYF
many	.	TRBV6-1	TRBJ2-1	TGTGCCAGCAGACTTAAAGGTAGCTCCTACAATGAGCAGTTCTTC	CASRLKGSSYNEQFF
many	.	TRBV28	TRBJ2-2	TGTGCCAGCAGTCCCCCTCGGGGCCGAGGTACCGGGGAGCTGTTTTTT	CASSPPRGRGTGELFF
many	.	TRBV6-5	TRBJ2-5	TGTGCCAGCAGTTTCTTAGCGTCCCAAGAGACCCAGTACTTC	CASSFLASQETQYF
many	.	TRBV29-1	TRBJ2-2	TGCAGCTCTGGTCGTGGTCACCCGAACACCGGGGAGCTGTTTTTT	CSSGRGHPNTGELFF
many	.	TRBV12-3/TRBV12-4	TRBJ1-1	TGTGCCAGCCGTGGGGGATTGAACACTGAAGCTTTCTTT	CASRGGLNTEAFF
.	.	TRBV7-8	TRBJ1-2	TGTGCCAGCAGCTGGGACTATGGCTACACCTTC	CASSWDYGYTF
.	.	TRBV18	TRBJ2-3	TGTGCCAGCTCACCACCCCGGGGAGATACGCAGTATTTT	CASSPPRGDTQYF
few	TRBD2	TRBV9	TRBJ2-7	TGTGCCAGCAGCGTCGACGGGAGGGCGTACGAGCAGTACTTC	CASSVDGRAYEQYF
many	.	TRBV6-5	TRBJ2-7	TGTGCCAGCAGTTACTCGACATGGGGAACGGGGTTGGATTACGAGCAGTACTTC	CASSYSTWGTGLDYEQYF
many	TRBD2	TRBV11-2	TRBJ2-4	TGTGCCAGCAGCTTAGAGGGCGGGAGGGCCAAAAACATTCAGTACTTC	CASSLEGGRAKNIQYF
.	.	TRBV18	TRBJ2-3	TGTGCCAGCTCAGCGGACAGCACAGATACGCAGTATTTT	CASSADSTDTQYF
many	.	TRBV12-3/TRBV12-4	TRBJ1-5	TGTGCCAGCAGTACCTGGCAGGGAATACAGCCCCAGCATTTT	CASSTWQGIQPQHF
.	.	TRBV15	TRBJ2-1	TGTGCCACCAGGAGTGAAAACTCCTACAATGAGCAGTTCTTC	CATRSENSYNEQFF
many	TRBD2	TRBV6-5	TRBJ2-1	TGTGCCAGCTATGGTGGGGGGACTAGCGGGAGGGGTGAGCAGTTCTTC	CASYGGGTSGRGEQFF
many	TRBD2	TRBV6-5	TRBJ2-1	TGTGCCAGCACCCAAAGACTAGCGGGGGCCTACAATGAGCAGTTCTTC	CASTQRLAGAYNEQFF
many	TRBD2	TRBV3-1	TRBJ2-7	TGTGCCAGCAGCCAAGATATGCTAGCGGTCTCCTACGAGCAGTACTTC	CASSQDMLAVSYEQYF
many	.	TRBV27	TRBJ1-2	TGTGCCAGCAGCCTCCGGGACCATGCGCGATGGGGGGGCTACACCTTC	CASSLRDHARWGGYTF
many	TRBD1	TRBV7-9	TRBJ2-7	TGTGCCAGCAGCTTAGCGCGGTCAGGGGGCTACGAGCAGTACTTC	CASSLARSGGYEQYF
many	.	TRBV7-2	TRBJ1-1	TGTGCCAGCAGCTTAGACCTACAGGGTAAGACTGAAGCTTTCTTT	CASSLDLQGKTEAFF
many	TRBD1	TRBV6-5	TRBJ2-2	TGTGCCAGCAGTCCCGACAGGGCTGTTTTGTACACCGGGGAGCTGTTTTTT	CASSPDRAVLYTGELFF
few	.	TRBV12-3/TRBV12-4	TRBJ1-2	TGTGCCAGCAGTTCCCCCTCACGGACCTATGGCTACACCTTC	CASSSPSRTYGYTF
many	TRBD2	TRBV5-1	TRBJ2-1	TGTGCCAGCAGCCGCGGGACTAGCGGAGTTTACAATGAGCAGTTCTTC	CASSRGTSGVYNEQFF
many	TRBD2	TRBV7-9	TRBJ2-7	TGTGCCAGCAGCTTAGTCCCTAGCGGGAGGTTGGTTTACGAGCAGTACTTC	CASSLVPSGRLVYEQYF
many	TRBD1	TRBV29-1	TRBJ1-4	TGCAGCGTTGAAGATCGAGCCAGGGGGCTACTGTTTTTT	CSVEDRARGLLFF
.	.	TRBV6-2/TRBV6-3	TRBJ1-5	TGTGCCAGCAGTTACTCGACCCTCTTAGGGGGTCAGCCCCAGCATTTT	CASSYSTLLGGQPQHF